Below, 9 T cell receptor beta chains from the same sample are listed, as sequenced in a study of blood T cells in healthy people across ages. Next came a second PCR, run for about 7 to 12 cycles, which used a sample-barcoded 5' primer along with a J-beta primer mix. One entry per CDR3 protein, called by TCRdb with MiXCR from the 5' RACE reads. This table holds about 1.5 million distinct CDR3 sequences, 42% found once. What was sequenced was blood. The receptors were gathered from a woman younger than 35 in good health.

There are many counts of this clonotype. This chain joins TRBV13 and TRBJ1-2; no definite D call. Trimming shortened V by 5 bases and J by 3 bases, and 10 bases separated the two germline ends. Looked up from germline, CDR1 is PRHDT and CDR2 is FYEKMQ (reference sequence). CDR3 length equals 13 residues. The CDR3 loop reads CASSPGNYYGYTF. CDR3 DNA: TGTGCCAGCAGCCCTGGAAATTACTATGGCTACACCTTC.

This clonotype was seen a few times. The rearrangement joins TRBV18 to TRBJ2-1; D not certain. Germline V gene sequence: CDR1 KGHSH, CDR2 LQKENI. V gave up 3 bases and J gave up 4 bases, with 10 bases separating them. This CDR3 region has 14 residues. The CDR3 DNA sequence: TGTGCCAGCTCACCGAATGGGGTTTACAATGAGCAGTTCTTC. Translating it yields CASSPNGVYNEQFF. The complete variable domain, with remaining parts taken from reference TRBV18 and TRBJ2-1, reads NAGVMQNPRHLVRRRGQEARLRCSPMKGHSHVYWYRQLPEEGLKFMVYLQKENIIDESGMPKERFSAEFPKEGPSILRIQQVVRGDSAAYFCASSPNGVYNEQFFGPGTRLTVL.

This clonotype was detected only a few times. The chain uses TRBV29-1 and TRBJ1-2, with 7 bases fitting TRBD1. CDR3 length: 11 amino acids. Germline CDR1 reads SQVTM; CDR2 reads ANQGSEA. Trimming cost V 0 bases and J 11 bases; bases outside gene matches: 3. The CDR3 here is CSVEEWDRYTF. CDR3 nucleotides: TGCAGCGTTGAAGAATGGGACAGATACACCTTC.

This sequence joins TRBV6-6 and TRBJ2-3; 11 bases map to TRBD2. The CDR3 totals 17 residues. Germline loops: CDR1 MNHNY, CDR2 SVGAGI (reference sequence). V trimming: 0 bases; J trimming: 0 bases; junction bases outside the gene matches: 2. The CDR3 sequence is CASSYSRTSGSTDTQYF. The DNA of the CDR3 is TGTGCCAGCAGTTACTCTAGGACTAGCGGGAGCACAGATACGCAGTATTTT.

This clonotype showed up just once. One junction end disagrees with the germline gene, perhaps due to a read error. The chain couples TRBV24-1 to TRBJ2-7; 7 nucleotides agree with TRBD1. The J call is doubtful: the DNA matches TRBJ2-5 better. CDR1 and CDR2 (germline): KGHDR, SFDVKD. The CDR3 is 15 amino acids. The CDR3 DNA reads TGTACCACCAGTGGAACAGGGGAGTTCGGGGAGACCCAGTACTTC. Amino acids: CTTSGTGEFGETQYF.

This clonotype was detected only once. The chain links TRBV20-1 to TRBJ2-7, with 7 nucleotides matching TRBD2. There are 14 residues in the CDR3. CDR1 is DFQATT and CDR2 is SNEGSKA in the germline V gene (reference sequence). The V and J ends lost 6 bases and 4 bases, in that order; junction bases with no gene match: 12. CDR3 residues: CSARGGLAGYEQYF. CDR3 nucleotides: TGCAGTGCAAGGGGAGGGCTAGCAGGTTACGAGCAGTACTTC.

To note about this clonotype: A much bigger clone sits one base away, suggesting this may be a read error. The chain couples TRBV6-5 to TRBJ1-2; 9 nucleotides agree with TRBD1. The CDR3 length is 13 residues. Germline CDR1 MNHEY, CDR2 SVGAGI. This CDR3 is CASRADRGYGCTF. The CDR3 nucleotides are TGTGCCAGCAGAGCGGACAGGGGCTATGGCTGCACCTTC.

The CDR3, as DNA: TGCAGTGCTAGAGATCGAAGGCGATACTCCTACGAGCAGTACTTC. Translated, it gives CSARDRRRYSYEQYF. V is TRBV20-1 and J is TRBJ2-7; D not certain. Germline values: CDR1 DFQATT, CDR2 SNEGSKA (reference sequence). V shed 0 bases and J shed 0 bases, with 12 bases lying between them. The CDR3 has 15 residues.

On this clonotype: The junction departs from the called germline gene at one end, perhaps through a read error. This chain joins TRBV6-5 and TRBJ2-7, with 12 nucleotides matching TRBD1. The germline CDR1 and CDR2 sequences are MNHEY and SVGAGI. CDR3 length: 16 residues. CDR3 nucleotides: TGTGCCTGCAGTTACCTGGGACAGGGGGCTTCGAGGGAGCAGTACTTC. It codes for CACSYLGQGASREQYF.